The clone carrying this T cell receptor (beta chain) showed up many times. Its antigen is unknown. The source of the sample is a study of T cells in Graves' hyperthyroidism and ophthalmopathy. General study results and limits: Onset of ophthalmopathy came a median roughly 6.4 months after the model predicted it.

The ends were cut back, 7 bases at V and 6 bases at J, with 9 bases in the middle. The CDR3 sequence is 11 residues long. From germline, CDR1 is KGHDR and CDR2 SFDVKD. Amplification yielded TCR beta CDR3 regions, with RNA transcripts as the source. First-round RT-PCR with HTBI primers amplified the TCR CDR3 region. Via MiXCR, TCRdb re-called the multiplex PCR reads, giving one row per CDR3 protein. The sample yields under 400,000 distinct CDR3 sequences, over 15% seen once. The receptor comes from a woman aged 40 to 49 with Graves' ophthalmopathy. The sample consisted of blood. V and J are TRBV24-1 and TRBJ2-7, with D uncertain. CDR3 sequence: CATSDTREQYF. The DNA for the CDR3 is TGTGCCACCAGCGACACTCGCGAGCAGTACTTC.